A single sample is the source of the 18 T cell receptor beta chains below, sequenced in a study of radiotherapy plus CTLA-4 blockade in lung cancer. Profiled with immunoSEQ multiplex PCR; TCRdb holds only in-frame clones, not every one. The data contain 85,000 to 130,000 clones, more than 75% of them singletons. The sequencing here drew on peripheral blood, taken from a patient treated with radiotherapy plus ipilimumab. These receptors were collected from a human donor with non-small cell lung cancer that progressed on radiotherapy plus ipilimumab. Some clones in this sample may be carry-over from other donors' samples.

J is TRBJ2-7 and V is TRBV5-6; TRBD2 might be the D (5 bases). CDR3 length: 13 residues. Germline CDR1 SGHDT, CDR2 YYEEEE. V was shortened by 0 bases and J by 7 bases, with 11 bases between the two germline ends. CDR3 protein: CASSLVLAGEQYF. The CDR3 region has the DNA TGTGCCAGCAGCTTGGTTCTAGCCGGGGAGCAGTACTTC. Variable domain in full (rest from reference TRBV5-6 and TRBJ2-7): DAGVTQSPTHLIKTRGQQVTLRCSPKSGHDTVSWYQQALGQGPQFIFQYYEEEERQRGNFPDRFSGHQFPNYSSELNVNALLLGDSALYLCASSLVLAGEQYFGPGTRLTVT.

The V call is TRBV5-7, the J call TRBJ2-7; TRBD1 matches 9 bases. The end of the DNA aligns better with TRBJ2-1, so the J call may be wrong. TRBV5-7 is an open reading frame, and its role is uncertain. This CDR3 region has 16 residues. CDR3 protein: CASSLQGANLYNEQFF. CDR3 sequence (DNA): TGTGCCAGCAGCTTACAGGGGGCAAATCTGTACAATGAGCAGTTCTTC.

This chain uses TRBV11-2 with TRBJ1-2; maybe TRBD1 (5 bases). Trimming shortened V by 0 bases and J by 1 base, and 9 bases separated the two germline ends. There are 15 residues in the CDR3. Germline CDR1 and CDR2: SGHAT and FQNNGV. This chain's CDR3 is CASSLEIGVNYGYTF. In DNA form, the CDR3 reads TGTGCCAGCAGCTTAGAGATAGGGGTTAACTATGGCTACACCTTC.

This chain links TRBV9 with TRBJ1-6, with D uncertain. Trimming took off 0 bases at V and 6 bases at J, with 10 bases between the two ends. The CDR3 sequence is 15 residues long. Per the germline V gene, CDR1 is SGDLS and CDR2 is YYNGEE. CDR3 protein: CASSVVGNPNSPLHF. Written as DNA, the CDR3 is TGTGCCAGCAGCGTAGTTGGGAATCCTAATTCACCCCTCCACTTT.

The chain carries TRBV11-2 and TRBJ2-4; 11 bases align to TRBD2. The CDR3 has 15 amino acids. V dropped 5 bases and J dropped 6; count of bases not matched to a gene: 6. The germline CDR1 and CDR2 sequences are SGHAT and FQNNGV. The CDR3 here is CASSLLAGVGNIQYF. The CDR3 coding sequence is TGTGCCAGCAGCCTACTAGCGGGGGTAGGAAACATTCAGTACTTC.

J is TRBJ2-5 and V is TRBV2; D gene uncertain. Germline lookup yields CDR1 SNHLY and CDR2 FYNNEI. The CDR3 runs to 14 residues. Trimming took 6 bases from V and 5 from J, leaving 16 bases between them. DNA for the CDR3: TGTGCCAGCAGGGAACGGACGGCCGGGGAGACCCAGTACTTC. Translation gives CASRERTAGETQYF.

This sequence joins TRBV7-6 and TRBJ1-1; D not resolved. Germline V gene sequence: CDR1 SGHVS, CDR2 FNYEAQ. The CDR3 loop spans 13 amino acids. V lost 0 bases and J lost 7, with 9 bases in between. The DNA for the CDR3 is TGTGCCAGCAGCTTAGCGTGGGAAGGTGAAGCTTTCTTT. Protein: CASSLAWEGEAFF.

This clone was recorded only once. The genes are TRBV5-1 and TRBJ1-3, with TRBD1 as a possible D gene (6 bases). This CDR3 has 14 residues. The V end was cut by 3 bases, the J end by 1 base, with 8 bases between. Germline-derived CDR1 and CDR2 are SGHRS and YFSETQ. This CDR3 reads CASSYQGSGNTIYF. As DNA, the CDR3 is TGCGCCAGCAGCTATCAGGGGTCTGGAAACACCATATATTTT.

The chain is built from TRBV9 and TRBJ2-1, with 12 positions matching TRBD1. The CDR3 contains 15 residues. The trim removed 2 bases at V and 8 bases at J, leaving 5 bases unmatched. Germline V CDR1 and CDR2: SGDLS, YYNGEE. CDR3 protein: CASSVGTGGLYEQFF. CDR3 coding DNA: TGTGCCAGCAGCGTGGGGACAGGGGGCCTCTATGAGCAGTTCTTC.

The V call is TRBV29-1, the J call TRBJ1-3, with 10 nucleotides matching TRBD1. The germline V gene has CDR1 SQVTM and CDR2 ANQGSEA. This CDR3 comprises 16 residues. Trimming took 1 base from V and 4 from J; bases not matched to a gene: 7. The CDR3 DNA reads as TGCAGCGTTGAAGCGGACAGGGGGATTACCGGAAACACCATATATTTT. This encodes CSVEADRGITGNTIYF. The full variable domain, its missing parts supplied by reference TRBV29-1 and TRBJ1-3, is SAVISQKPSRDICQRGTSLTIQCQVDSQVTMMFWYRQQPGQSLTLIATANQGSEATYESGFVIDKFPISRPNLTFSTLTVSNMSPEDSSIYLCSVEADRGITGNTIYFGEGSWLTVV.

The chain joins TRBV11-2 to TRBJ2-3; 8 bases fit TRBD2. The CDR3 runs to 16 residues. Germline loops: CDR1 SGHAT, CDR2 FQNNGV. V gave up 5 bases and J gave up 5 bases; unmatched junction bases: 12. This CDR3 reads CASSPLDGGAGDTQYF. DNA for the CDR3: TGTGCCAGCAGCCCCCTTGACGGGGGGGCCGGAGATACGCAGTATTTT.

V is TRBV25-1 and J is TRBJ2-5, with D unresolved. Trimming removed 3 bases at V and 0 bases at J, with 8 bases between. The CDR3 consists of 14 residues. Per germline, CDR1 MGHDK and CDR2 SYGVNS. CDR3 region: CASSDFSHQETQYF. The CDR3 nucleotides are TGTGCCAGCAGTGACTTCTCCCACCAAGAGACCCAGTACTTC.

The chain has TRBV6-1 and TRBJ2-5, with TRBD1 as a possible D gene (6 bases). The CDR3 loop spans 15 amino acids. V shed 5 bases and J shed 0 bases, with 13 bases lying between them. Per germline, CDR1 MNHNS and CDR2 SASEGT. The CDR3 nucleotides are TGTGCCAGCAGTAAAGGGGGAGCGTACCAAGAGACCCAGTACTTC. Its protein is CASSKGGAYQETQYF.

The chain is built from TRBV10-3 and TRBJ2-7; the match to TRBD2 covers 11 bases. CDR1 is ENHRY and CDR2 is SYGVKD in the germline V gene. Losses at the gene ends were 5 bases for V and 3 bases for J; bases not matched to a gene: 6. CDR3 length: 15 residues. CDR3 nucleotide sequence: TGTGCCATCAGTCCTCTAGCGGGGGGAAGCTACGAGCAGTACTTC. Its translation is CAISPLAGGSYEQYF.

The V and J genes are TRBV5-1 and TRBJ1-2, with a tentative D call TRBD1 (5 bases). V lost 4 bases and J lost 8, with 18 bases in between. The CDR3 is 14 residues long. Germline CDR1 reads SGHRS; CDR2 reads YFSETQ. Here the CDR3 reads CASSPQGPGEGYTF. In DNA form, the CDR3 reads TGCGCCAGCAGCCCGCAGGGTCCCGGTGAAGGCTACACCTTC.

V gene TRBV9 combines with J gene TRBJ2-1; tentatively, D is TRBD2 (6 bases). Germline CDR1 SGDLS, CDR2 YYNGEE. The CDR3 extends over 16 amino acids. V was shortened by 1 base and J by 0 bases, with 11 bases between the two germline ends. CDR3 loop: CASSVSGGHSYNEQFF. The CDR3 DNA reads TGTGCCAGCAGCGTATCCGGGGGTCACTCCTACAATGAGCAGTTCTTC.

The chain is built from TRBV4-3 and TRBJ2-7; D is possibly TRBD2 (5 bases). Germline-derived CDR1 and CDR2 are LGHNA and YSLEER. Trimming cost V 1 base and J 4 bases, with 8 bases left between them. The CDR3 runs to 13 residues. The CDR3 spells CASSQGTLYEQYF. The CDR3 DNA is TGCGCCAGCAGCCAAGGGACTCTTTACGAGCAGTACTTC.

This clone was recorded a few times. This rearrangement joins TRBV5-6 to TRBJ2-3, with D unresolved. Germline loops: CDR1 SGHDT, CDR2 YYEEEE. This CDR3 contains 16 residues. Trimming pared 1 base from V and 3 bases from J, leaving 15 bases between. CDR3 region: CASSLFGSQATDTQYF. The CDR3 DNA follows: TGTGCCAGCAGCTTGTTCGGCTCCCAGGCGACAGATACGCAGTATTTT.